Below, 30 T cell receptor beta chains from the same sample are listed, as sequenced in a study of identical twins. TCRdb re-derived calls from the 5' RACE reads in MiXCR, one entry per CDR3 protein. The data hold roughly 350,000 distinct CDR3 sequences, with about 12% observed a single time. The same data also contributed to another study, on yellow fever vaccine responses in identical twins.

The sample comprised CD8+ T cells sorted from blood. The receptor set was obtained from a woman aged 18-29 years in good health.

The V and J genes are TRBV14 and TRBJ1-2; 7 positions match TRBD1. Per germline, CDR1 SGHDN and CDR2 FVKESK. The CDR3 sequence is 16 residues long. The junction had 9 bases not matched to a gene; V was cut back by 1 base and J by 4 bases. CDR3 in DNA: TGTGCCAGCAGCCAAGTACAGGGGCCGACCTCCTATGGCTACACCTTC. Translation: CASSQVQGPTSYGYTF.

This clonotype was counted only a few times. CDR3 amino acids: CASERTSGEMDTQYF. The CDR3 DNA is TGTGCCAGCGAAAGGACTAGCGGGGAGATGGATACGCAGTATTTT. V gene TRBV7-9 combines with J gene TRBJ2-3, with 12 bases matching TRBD2. Germline-derived CDR1 and CDR2 are SEHNR and FQNEAQ (reference sequence). The V gene end was trimmed by 8 bases and the J gene end by 6 bases; junction bases not matched to a gene: 9. This CDR3 contains 15 residues.

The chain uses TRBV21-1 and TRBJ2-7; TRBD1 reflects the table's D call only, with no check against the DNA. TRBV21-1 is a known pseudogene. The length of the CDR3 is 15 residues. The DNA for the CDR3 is TGTGCCAGCAGCAAAGCAACTCGCCCCCCCCCGGAGCAGTACTTC. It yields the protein CASSKATRPPPEQYF.

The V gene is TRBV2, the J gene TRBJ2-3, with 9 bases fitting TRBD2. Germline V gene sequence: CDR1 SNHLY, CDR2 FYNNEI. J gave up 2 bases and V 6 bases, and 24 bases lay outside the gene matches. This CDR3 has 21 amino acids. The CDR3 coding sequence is TGTGCCAGCAGCCTAGGGAATATCCAGCGGGAGGCCCCGGCGATCACAGATACGCAGTATTTT. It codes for CASSLGNIQREAPAITDTQYF.

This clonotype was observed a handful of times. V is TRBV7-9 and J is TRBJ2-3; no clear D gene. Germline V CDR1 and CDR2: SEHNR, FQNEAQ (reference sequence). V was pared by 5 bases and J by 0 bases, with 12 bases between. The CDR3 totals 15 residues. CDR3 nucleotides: TGTGCCAGCAGCCCACCCCGCGTTAGCACAGATACGCAGTATTTT. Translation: CASSPPRVSTDTQYF.

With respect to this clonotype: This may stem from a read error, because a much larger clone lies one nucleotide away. The CDR3 DNA sequence: TGCGCCAGCAGCCAAGGGACAGGCTCTTACCCCTACGAGCAGTACTTC. It is translated as CASSQGTGSYPYEQYF. The chain joins TRBV4-1 to TRBJ2-7; the match to TRBD1 covers 7 bases. V lost 1 base to trimming and J lost 2 bases; unmatched junction nucleotides: 8. From germline, CDR1 is MGHRA and CDR2 YSYEKL. The CDR3 contains 16 residues.

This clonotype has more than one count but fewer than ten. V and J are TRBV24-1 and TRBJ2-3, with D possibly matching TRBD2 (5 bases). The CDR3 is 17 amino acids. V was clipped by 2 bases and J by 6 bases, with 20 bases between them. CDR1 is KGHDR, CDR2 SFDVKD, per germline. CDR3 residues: CATSDSDLLTDSDTQYF. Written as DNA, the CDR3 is TGTGCCACCAGTGATTCGGATCTACTTACGGACTCCGATACGCAGTATTTT.

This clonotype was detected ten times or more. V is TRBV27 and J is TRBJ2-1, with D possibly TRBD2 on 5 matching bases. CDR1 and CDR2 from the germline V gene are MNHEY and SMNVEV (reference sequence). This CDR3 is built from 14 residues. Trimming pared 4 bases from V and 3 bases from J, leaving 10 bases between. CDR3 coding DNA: TGTGCCAGCAGTTCGGCTAGCCGCTACAATGAGCAGTTCTTC. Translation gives CASSSASRYNEQFF.

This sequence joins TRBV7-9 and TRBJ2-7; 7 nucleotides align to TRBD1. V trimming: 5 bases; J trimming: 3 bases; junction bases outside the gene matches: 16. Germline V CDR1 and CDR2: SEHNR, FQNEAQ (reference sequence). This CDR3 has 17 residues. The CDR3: CASSLTADRDNRYEQYF. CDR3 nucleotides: TGTGCCAGCAGCCTTACCGCAGACAGGGATAACCGCTACGAGCAGTACTTC. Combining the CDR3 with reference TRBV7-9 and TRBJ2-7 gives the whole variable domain DTGVSQNPRHKITKRGQNVTFRCDPISEHNRLYWYRQTLGQGPEFLTYFQNEAQLEKSRLLSDRFSAERPKGSFSTLEIQRTEQGDSAMYLCASSLTADRDNRYEQYFGPGTRLTVT.

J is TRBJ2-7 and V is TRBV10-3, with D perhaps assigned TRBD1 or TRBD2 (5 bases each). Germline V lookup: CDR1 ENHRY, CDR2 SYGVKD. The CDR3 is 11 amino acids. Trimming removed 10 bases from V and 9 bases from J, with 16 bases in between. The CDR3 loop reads CATRDSGAQYV. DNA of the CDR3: TGTGCCACACGCGACAGCGGTGCGCAGTACGTC.

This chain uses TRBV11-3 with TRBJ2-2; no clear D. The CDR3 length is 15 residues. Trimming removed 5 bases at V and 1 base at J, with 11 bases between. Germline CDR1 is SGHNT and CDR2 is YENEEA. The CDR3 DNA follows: TGTGCCAGCAGCCCGGTTTGGGGGAACACCGGGGAGCTGTTTTTT. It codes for CASSPVWGNTGELFF.

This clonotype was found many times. The CDR3 spells CATSDRTSETGELFF. The CDR3 nucleotides read TGTGCCACCAGTGACCGGACTAGCGAGACCGGGGAGCTGTTTTTT. The rearrangement uses TRBV24-1 and TRBJ2-2, with 9 bases that match TRBD2. J gave up 5 bases and V 4 bases, and 4 bases lay outside the gene matches. The germline V gene encodes CDR1 KGHDR and CDR2 SFDVKD. CDR3 length: 15 amino acids.

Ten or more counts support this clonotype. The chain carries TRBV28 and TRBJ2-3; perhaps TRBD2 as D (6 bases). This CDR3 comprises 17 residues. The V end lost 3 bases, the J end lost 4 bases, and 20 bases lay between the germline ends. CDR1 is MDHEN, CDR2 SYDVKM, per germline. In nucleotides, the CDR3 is TGTGCCAGCAGTTTTAGGGGACCGGGAGTAGGCCCAGATACGCAGTATTTT. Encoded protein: CASSFRGPGVGPDTQYF.

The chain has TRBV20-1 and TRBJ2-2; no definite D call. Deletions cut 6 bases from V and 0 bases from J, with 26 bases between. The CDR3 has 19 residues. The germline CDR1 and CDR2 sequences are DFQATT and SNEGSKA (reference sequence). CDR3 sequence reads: CSATGLVKGIDANTGELFF. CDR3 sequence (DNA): TGCAGTGCAACCGGGCTCGTTAAGGGCATCGACGCGAACACCGGGGAGCTGTTTTTT.

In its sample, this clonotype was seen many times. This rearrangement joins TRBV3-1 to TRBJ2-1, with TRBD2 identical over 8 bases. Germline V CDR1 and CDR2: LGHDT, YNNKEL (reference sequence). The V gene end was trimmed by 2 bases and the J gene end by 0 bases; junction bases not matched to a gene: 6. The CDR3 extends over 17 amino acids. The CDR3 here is CASSQKSGGYSYNEQFF. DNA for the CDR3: TGTGCCAGCAGCCAAAAGAGCGGGGGATACTCCTACAATGAGCAGTTCTTC.

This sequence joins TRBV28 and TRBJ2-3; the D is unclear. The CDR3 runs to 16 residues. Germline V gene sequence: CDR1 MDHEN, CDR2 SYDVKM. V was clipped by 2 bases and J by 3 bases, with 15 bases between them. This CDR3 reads CASSLGMGWTTDTQYF. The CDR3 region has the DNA TGTGCCAGCAGTTTAGGTATGGGCTGGACGACAGATACGCAGTATTTT.

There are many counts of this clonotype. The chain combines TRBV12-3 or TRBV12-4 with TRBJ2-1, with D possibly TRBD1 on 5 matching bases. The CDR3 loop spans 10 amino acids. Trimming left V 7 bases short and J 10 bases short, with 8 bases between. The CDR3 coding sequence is TGTGCCAGCAAGGGGCGGGAGCAGTTCTTC. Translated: CASKGREQFF.

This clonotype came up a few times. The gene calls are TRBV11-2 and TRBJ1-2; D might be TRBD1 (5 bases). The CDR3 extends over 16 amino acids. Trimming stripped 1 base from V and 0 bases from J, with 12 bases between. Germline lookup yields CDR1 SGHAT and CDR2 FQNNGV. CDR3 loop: CASSLGTGAANYGYTF. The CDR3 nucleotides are TGTGCCAGCAGCTTAGGTACAGGTGCTGCTAACTATGGCTACACCTTC.

The CDR3 region is CASSEEHGAGGGYTF. The DNA of the CDR3 is TGTGCCAGCAGTGAGGAACACGGGGCCGGAGGTGGCTACACCTTC. V is TRBV6-1 and J is TRBJ1-2, with D perhaps matching TRBD1 (5 bases). There are 15 residues in the CDR3. V gave up 3 bases and J gave up 7 bases, with 18 bases separating them. Germline V gene sequence: CDR1 MNHNS, CDR2 SASEGT.

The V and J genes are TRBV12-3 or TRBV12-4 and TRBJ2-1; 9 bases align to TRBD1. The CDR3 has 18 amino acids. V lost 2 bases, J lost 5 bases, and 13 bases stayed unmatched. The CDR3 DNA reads TGTGCCAGCAGTTTACTTATTAGTATGGACAGGGGAGACAATGAGCAGTTCTTC. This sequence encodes CASSLLISMDRGDNEQFF.

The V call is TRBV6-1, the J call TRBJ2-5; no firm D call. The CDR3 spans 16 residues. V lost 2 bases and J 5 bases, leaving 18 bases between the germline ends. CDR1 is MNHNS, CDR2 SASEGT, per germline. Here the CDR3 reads CASSEKNVNYRETQYF. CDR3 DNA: TGTGCCAGCAGTGAAAAAAACGTAAATTATAGGGAGACCCAGTACTTC.

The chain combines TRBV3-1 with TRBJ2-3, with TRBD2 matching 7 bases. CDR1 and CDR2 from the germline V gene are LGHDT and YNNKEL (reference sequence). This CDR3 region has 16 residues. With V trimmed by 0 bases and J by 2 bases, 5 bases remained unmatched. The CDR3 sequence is CASSQDGGGLTDTQYF. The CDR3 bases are TGTGCCAGCAGCCAAGATGGGGGGGGACTCACAGATACGCAGTATTTT.

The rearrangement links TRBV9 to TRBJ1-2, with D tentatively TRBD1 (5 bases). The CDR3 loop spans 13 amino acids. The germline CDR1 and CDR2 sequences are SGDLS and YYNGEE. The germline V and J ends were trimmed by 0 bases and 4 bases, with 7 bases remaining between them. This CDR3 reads CASSVAGGYGYTF. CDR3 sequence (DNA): TGTGCCAGCAGCGTAGCCGGGGGCTATGGCTACACCTTC. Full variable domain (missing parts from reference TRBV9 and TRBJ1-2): DSGVTQTPKHLITATGQRVTLRCSPRSGDLSVYWYQQSLDQGLQFLIQYYNGEERAKGNILERFSAQQFPDLHSELNLSSLELGDSALYFCASSVAGGYGYTFGSGTRLTVV.

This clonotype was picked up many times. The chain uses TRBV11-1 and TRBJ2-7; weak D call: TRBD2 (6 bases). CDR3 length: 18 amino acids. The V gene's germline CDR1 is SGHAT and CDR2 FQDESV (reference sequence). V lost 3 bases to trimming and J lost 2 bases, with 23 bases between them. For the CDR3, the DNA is TGTGCCAGCAGCTTTTCGCGGGGAGCGGCAAATGGGGCCTACGAGCAGTACGTC. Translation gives CASSFSRGAANGAYEQYV.

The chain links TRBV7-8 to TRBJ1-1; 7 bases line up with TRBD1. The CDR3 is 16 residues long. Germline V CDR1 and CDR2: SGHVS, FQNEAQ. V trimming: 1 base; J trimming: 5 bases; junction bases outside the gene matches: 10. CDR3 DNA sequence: TGTGCCAGCAGCTTAGAAAAGACAGGGCGGAGAACTGAAGCTTTCTTT. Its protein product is CASSLEKTGRRTEAFF.

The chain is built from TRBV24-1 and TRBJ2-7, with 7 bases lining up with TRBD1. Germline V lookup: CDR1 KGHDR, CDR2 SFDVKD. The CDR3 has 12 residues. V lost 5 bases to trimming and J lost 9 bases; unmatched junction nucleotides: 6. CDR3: CATSAMTGTQYF. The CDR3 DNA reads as TGTGCCACCAGTGCCATGACAGGGACGCAGTACTTC.

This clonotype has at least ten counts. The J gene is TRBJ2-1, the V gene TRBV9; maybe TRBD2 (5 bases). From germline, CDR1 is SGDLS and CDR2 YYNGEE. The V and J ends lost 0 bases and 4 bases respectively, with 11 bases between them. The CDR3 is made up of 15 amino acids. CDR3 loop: CASSVGLASYNEQFF. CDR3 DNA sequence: TGTGCCAGCAGCGTAGGGCTAGCATCTTACAATGAGCAGTTCTTC.

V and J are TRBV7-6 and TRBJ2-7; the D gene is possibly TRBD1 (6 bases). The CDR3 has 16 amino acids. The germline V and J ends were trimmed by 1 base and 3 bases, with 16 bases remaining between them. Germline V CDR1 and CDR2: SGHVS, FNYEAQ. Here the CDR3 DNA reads TGTGCCAGCAGCTTAGAGGTGGGGGCCCAATTCTACGAGCAGTACGTC. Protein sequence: CASSLEVGAQFYEQYV.

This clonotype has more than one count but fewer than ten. Written as DNA, the CDR3 is TGTGCCAGCAGCTTGACTGGACAGGGAAACTATGGCTACACCTTC. This sequence encodes CASSLTGQGNYGYTF. The chain employs TRBV7-9 and TRBJ1-2; TRBD1 matches at 8 bases. The CDR3 has 15 residues. V dropped 3 bases and J dropped 2; count of bases not matched to a gene: 5. Per the germline V gene, CDR1 is SEHNR and CDR2 is FQNEAQ (reference sequence).

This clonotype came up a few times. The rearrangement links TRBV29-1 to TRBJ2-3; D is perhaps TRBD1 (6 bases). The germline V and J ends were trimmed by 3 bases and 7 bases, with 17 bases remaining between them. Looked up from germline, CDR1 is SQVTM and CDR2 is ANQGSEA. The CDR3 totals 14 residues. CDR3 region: CSVDELTGLNTQYF. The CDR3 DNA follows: TGCAGCGTTGATGAGTTAACAGGGCTGAATACGCAGTATTTT.